These 32 T cell receptor beta chains were sequenced from one sample in a study of T-cell reconstitution after alpha-beta-depleted transplantation in children. Library preparation (for TCRbeta) was performed with unique molecular identifiers. Via MiXCR, TCRdb re-called the PCR reads, giving one row per CDR3 protein. The table includes around 600,000 distinct CDR3 sequences, about 10% detected once. The specimen comprised PBMCs from the stem cell graft donor, sampled from the stem cell graft. The receptors originated from a human donor who donated a stem cell graft to a child with acute myeloid leukemia.

J is TRBJ2-7 and V is TRBV4-3; D may be TRBD1 (5 bases). The V and J ends lost 0 bases and 0 bases respectively, with 18 bases between them. Germline V gene data show CDR1 as LGHNA and CDR2 as YSLEER. This CDR3 has 18 residues. The DNA for the CDR3 is TGCGCCAGCAGCCAAGAAAGGCCCCATGGGGCGAGCTCCTACGAGCAGTACTTC. As protein: CASSQERPHGASSYEQYF.

This clonotype appeared a few times. The chain recombines TRBV15 with TRBJ2-3; D unresolved. Germline V gene data show CDR1 as LNHNV and CDR2 as YYDKDF (reference sequence). V lost 5 bases, J lost 0 bases, and 9 bases lay in between. The CDR3 is 14 amino acids. CDR3 coding DNA: TGTGCCACCAGCGAGATAACTAGCACAGATACGCAGTATTTT. Protein: CATSEITSTDTQYF.

The J gene is TRBJ2-6, the V gene TRBV20-1; possible D gene TRBD2, 6 bases. The CDR3 runs 18 residues. V was trimmed by 6 bases and J by 1 base, leaving 22 bases between them. Germline assignment: CDR1 DFQATT and CDR2 SNEGSKA (reference sequence). The CDR3 here is CSADGRGTDNSGANVLTF. The CDR3 nucleotides are TGCAGTGCGGATGGACGGGGGACCGATAATTCTGGGGCCAACGTCCTGACTTTC.

The V and J genes are TRBV15 and TRBJ2-1, with 9 bases matching TRBD2. The CDR3 is made up of 14 amino acids. Losses at the gene ends were 3 bases for V and 3 bases for J; bases not matched to a gene: 0. CDR1 LNHNV and CDR2 YYDKDF come from the germline V gene (reference sequence). DNA of the CDR3: TGTGCCACCAGCAGGACTAGCGGCTACAATGAGCAGTTCTTC. Protein: CATSRTSGYNEQFF.

This clonotype was detected ten times or more. The V and J genes are TRBV6-2 or TRBV6-3 and TRBJ2-1, with D maybe TRBD2 (6 bases). The V and J ends lost 5 bases and 7 bases respectively, with 24 bases between them. The germline V gene encodes CDR1 MNHEY and CDR2 SVGEGT. This CDR3 comprises 17 residues. In nucleotides, the CDR3 is TGTGCCAGCAGTCTCCCGACTGAGTGGGGGGTCGTGAATGAGCAGTTCTTC. Translated: CASSLPTEWGVVNEQFF.

This chain uses TRBV6-1 with TRBJ1-6; 10 nucleotides agree with TRBD1. V was clipped by 2 bases and J by 18 bases; unmatched bases: 10. Germline CDR1 reads MNHNS; CDR2 reads SASEGT. This CDR3 has 14 residues. CDR3 sequence reads: CASSELGTGDFPHF. As DNA, the CDR3 is TGTGCCAGCAGTGAACTTGGGACAGGGGACTTTCCCCACTTT.

The chain joins TRBV12-3 or TRBV12-4 to TRBJ1-5, with D hard to call. The CDR3 runs 11 residues. Trimming pared 5 bases from V and 9 bases from J, leaving 8 bases between. The CDR3 DNA is TGTGCCAGCAGTCACGTCGGGCCCCAGCATTTT. It yields the protein CASSHVGPQHF.

This sequence joins TRBV7-8 and TRBJ1-4; D possibly corresponds to TRBD1 (5 bases). The CDR3 is made up of 14 amino acids. Trimming left V 5 bases short and J 7 bases short, with 14 bases between. Germline lookup yields CDR1 SGHVS and CDR2 FQNEAQ. For the CDR3, the DNA is TGTGCCAGCAGCACTCCCGGGACGGCTGAAAAACTGTTTTTT. Amino acid sequence: CASSTPGTAEKLFF.

This clonotype was seen a handful of times. The rearrangement uses TRBV20-1 and TRBJ2-7; 7 bases agree with TRBD2. This CDR3 spans 13 amino acids. J lost 0 bases, V lost 7 bases, and 6 bases had no gene match. Germline-derived CDR1 and CDR2 are DFQATT and SNEGSKA (reference sequence). CDR3 amino acids: CSVAGDYSYEQYF. In DNA form, the CDR3 reads TGCAGTGTCGCGGGAGACTACTCCTACGAGCAGTACTTC.

This clonotype has only a few counts. The chain joins TRBV12-3 or TRBV12-4 to TRBJ2-1, with TRBD2 matching over 8 bases. J gave up 11 bases and V 6 bases, and 6 bases lay outside the gene matches. This CDR3 comprises 12 residues. As DNA, the CDR3 is TGTGCCAGCAGACGGACTAGCTGGCAGCAGTTCTTC. It yields the protein CASRRTSWQQFF.

The chain recombines TRBV12-3 or TRBV12-4 with TRBJ1-1; no definite D call. The CDR3 covers 12 residues. V lost 3 bases, J lost 5 bases, and 7 bases lay in between. CDR3 residues: CASSLWRTEAFF. CDR3 DNA: TGTGCCAGCAGTTTGTGGAGGACTGAAGCTTTCTTT.

The J gene is TRBJ1-2, the V gene TRBV20-1; 7 bases match TRBD1. V lost 6 bases to trimming and J lost 1 base; unmatched junction nucleotides: 8. Germline CDR1 and CDR2: DFQATT and SNEGSKA (reference sequence). The CDR3 sequence is 14 residues long. CDR3 in amino acids: CSARGDSGNYGYTF. The CDR3 DNA sequence: TGCAGTGCGAGGGGGGACAGCGGTAACTATGGCTACACCTTC.

This clonotype was picked up many times. V gene TRBV12-3 or TRBV12-4 combines with J gene TRBJ2-7; no clear D. With 3 bases removed from V and 2 bases from J, the gap between germline ends came to 5 bases. The CDR3 is 12 residues long. The CDR3 bases are TGTGCCAGCAGTTTCGCAGCCTACGAGCAGTACTTC. This sequence encodes CASSFAAYEQYF.

This clonotype has a handful of counts. This chain joins TRBV5-1 and TRBJ1-1; D uncertain. The CDR3 runs to 13 residues. The V and J ends lost 2 bases and 2 bases respectively, with 7 bases between them. Looked up from germline, CDR1 is SGHRS and CDR2 is YFSETQ. The CDR3 nucleotides are TGCGCCAGCAGCTTCGGGAACAACACTGAAGCTTTCTTT. Translated: CASSFGNNTEAFF.

A few counts support this clonotype. The chain links TRBV29-1 to TRBJ2-1; TRBD1 matches 8 bases. Per the germline V gene, CDR1 is SQVTM and CDR2 is ANQGSEA. The CDR3 has 17 residues. Losses at the gene ends were 4 bases for V and 0 bases for J; bases not matched to a gene: 11. Here the CDR3 reads CSVGAGGDWISYNEQFF. CDR3 sequence (DNA): TGCAGCGTTGGGGCAGGGGGCGACTGGATCTCCTACAATGAGCAGTTCTTC.

This clonotype was seen a handful of times. V usage is TRBV11-2 and J usage is TRBJ2-7; tentative D call: TRBD1 (5 bases). Trimming removed 7 bases at V and 5 bases at J, with 21 bases between. Per germline, CDR1 SGHAT and CDR2 FQNNGV. The length of the CDR3 is 15 residues. CDR3 in DNA: TGTGCCAGCACTCTCTGGGGCGGTTCTCGGCACGAGCAGTACTTC. It specifies CASTLWGGSRHEQYF.

The chain links TRBV11-2 to TRBJ2-2; 9 nucleotides line up with TRBD2. The germline V gene has CDR1 SGHAT and CDR2 FQNNGV. CDR3 length equals 18 residues. The V and J ends lost 1 base and 0 bases, in that order; junction bases with no gene match: 6. The chain's CDR3 is CASSLVLAGASNTGELFF. In nucleotides, the CDR3 is TGTGCCAGCAGCTTAGTGTTAGCGGGAGCTTCGAACACCGGGGAGCTGTTTTTT. Based on the CDR3 plus reference TRBV11-2 and TRBJ2-2, the full variable domain is EAGVAQSPRYKIIEKRQSVAFWCNPISGHATLYWYQQILGQGPKLLIQFQNNGVVDDSQLPKDRFSAERLKGVDSTLKIQPAKLEDSAVYLCASSLVLAGASNTGELFFGEGSRLTVL.

This clonotype was seen many times. J is TRBJ2-2 and V is TRBV14, with 9 bases identical to TRBD1. After removal of 5 bases from V and 3 bases from J, the junction contained 4 bases not matched to a gene. Germline CDR1 and CDR2: SGHDN and FVKESK. This CDR3 is built from 15 residues. DNA for the CDR3: TGTGCCAGCAGCGAGTGGACAGGGGACACCGGGGAGCTGTTTTTT. Translated: CASSEWTGDTGELFF.

CDR3 sequence (DNA): TGTGCCAGCAGCCCCCTCCGGGGACAGGATCTCTATGGCTACACCTTC. This encodes CASSPLRGQDLYGYTF. V and J are TRBV7-9 and TRBJ1-2; 8 nucleotides line up with TRBD1. CDR1 is SEHNR, CDR2 FQNEAQ, per germline (reference sequence). The V and J ends lost 5 bases and 4 bases, in that order; junction bases with no gene match: 12. The CDR3 totals 16 residues.

This chain connects TRBV29-1 to TRBJ1-1; possibly TRBD1 for D (5 bases). Germline loops: CDR1 SQVTM, CDR2 ANQGSEA. V lost 8 bases and J lost 5, with 21 bases in between. The CDR3 sequence is 14 residues long. CDR3 DNA sequence: TGCAGCACGAGAGGTTACACGGGGGGAACTGAAGCTTTCTTT. Translation: CSTRGYTGGTEAFF.

This clonotype was seen a handful of times. The chain recombines TRBV12-3 or TRBV12-4 with TRBJ1-5, with D possibly TRBD1 on 5 matching bases. This CDR3 spans 15 amino acids. V lost 5 bases, J lost 2 bases, and 13 bases lay in between. The DNA of the CDR3 is TGTGCCAGCAGTCCCGCCGGGGGAGGCAATCAGCCCCAGCATTTT. It specifies CASSPAGGGNQPQHF.

This clonotype was seen at least ten times. The chain joins TRBV29-1 to TRBJ2-7, with no clear D. This CDR3 is built from 11 residues. Germline V CDR1 and CDR2: SQVTM, ANQGSEA. V was cut by 0 bases and J by 5 bases, with 5 bases left in between. Here the CDR3 reads CSVEEHNEQYF. Here the CDR3 DNA reads TGCAGCGTTGAAGAACACAACGAGCAGTACTTC.

The gene calls are TRBV4-2 and TRBJ1-1, with 7 bases identical to TRBD1. The CDR3 is made up of 17 amino acids. CDR1 is LGHNA, CDR2 YNFKEQ, per germline. Trimming cost V 1 base and J 1 base; bases outside gene matches: 9. Here the CDR3 DNA reads TGTGCCAGCAGCCAAGGCTACTACGGACAGGAGAACACTGAAGCTTTCTTT. Residues: CASSQGYYGQENTEAFF.

This clonotype was detected only a few times. The chain carries TRBV7-9 and TRBJ1-5; 7 positions match TRBD1. The ends lost 5 bases at V and 4 bases at J; junction bases unmatched: 2. This CDR3 is 13 amino acids long. Germline V gene sequence: CDR1 SEHNR, CDR2 FQNEAQ (reference sequence). The CDR3 here is CASSQDRNQPQHF. The CDR3 DNA follows: TGTGCCAGCAGCCAGGACAGGAATCAGCCCCAGCATTTT.

This clonotype has a count of ten or more. This sequence joins TRBV6-8 and TRBJ2-1; D is uncertain. CDR1 is MNHGY, CDR2 SAAAGT, per germline. V lost 7 bases to trimming and J lost 7 bases, with 5 bases between them. The CDR3 extends over 10 amino acids. The CDR3 protein is CASTRNEQFF. CDR3 sequence (DNA): TGTGCCAGCACCAGAAATGAGCAGTTCTTC.

This clonotype was counted only a few times. The chain carries TRBV15 and TRBJ1-5; 8 bases are a match to TRBD1. V lost 1 base to trimming and J lost 4 bases; unmatched junction nucleotides: 6. Germline V gene sequence: CDR1 LNHNV, CDR2 YYDKDF (reference sequence). The CDR3 extends over 16 amino acids. The CDR3 sequence: CATSRGQGARNQPQHF. The CDR3 DNA reads TGTGCCACCAGCAGAGGGCAGGGGGCACGGAATCAGCCCCAGCATTTT.

Only a few counts were recorded for this clonotype. This chain joins TRBV19 and TRBJ1-2, with D unresolved. Trimming took off 7 bases at V and 2 bases at J, with 8 bases between the two ends. The CDR3 extends over 12 amino acids. Germline values: CDR1 LNHDA, CDR2 SQIVND (reference sequence). In DNA, the CDR3 is TGTGCCAGTAAAAAGGTGAACTATGGCTACACCTTC. This sequence encodes CASKKVNYGYTF.

The chain links TRBV30 to TRBJ2-3, with 13 bases aligning to TRBD2. CDR1 is GTSNPN and CDR2 is SVGIG in the germline V gene (reference sequence). This CDR3 has 18 residues. V was clipped by 0 bases and J by 0 bases; unmatched bases: 6. CDR3 coding DNA: TGTGCCTGGAGTGTACAAGGACTAGCGGGAGATAGCACAGATACGCAGTATTTT. Amino acid sequence: CAWSVQGLAGDSTDTQYF.

A remark on this clonotype: With a much larger clone just one base away, this may be a read error. The chain couples TRBV20-1 to TRBJ2-7; 8 nucleotides agree with TRBD1. CDR1 is DFQATT, CDR2 SNEGSKA, per germline (reference sequence). There are 15 residues in the CDR3. This chain's CDR3 is CSAFIPDRAAYERYF. Written as DNA, the CDR3 is TGCAGTGCTTTCATCCCGGACAGGGCAGCCTACGAGCGGTACTTC.

The chain has TRBV9 and TRBJ2-7, with a weak D call TRBD2 (6 bases). Trimming took off 3 bases at V and 9 bases at J, with 25 bases between the two ends. The CDR3 extends over 16 amino acids. Germline CDR1 and CDR2: SGDLS and YYNGEE. This CDR3 is CASSAGSVTSEGGQYF. The CDR3 nucleotides read TGTGCCAGCAGCGCAGGTTCCGTGACTAGTGAGGGAGGGCAGTACTTC.

This clonotype showed up just a few times. The rearrangement joins TRBV10-3 to TRBJ2-7, with TRBD1 matching 8 bases. The CDR3 runs to 13 residues. The germline gives CDR1 ENHRY, CDR2 SYGVKD. V gave up 3 bases and J gave up 4 bases; unmatched junction bases: 2. The CDR3 DNA follows: TGTGCCATCAGTGACAGGGGGCTTTACGAGCAGTACTTC. Its protein is CAISDRGLYEQYF.

This clonotype came up a few times. V gene TRBV29-1 combines with J gene TRBJ2-5; 7 nucleotides agree with TRBD1. Germline loops: CDR1 SQVTM, CDR2 ANQGSEA. J was trimmed by 2 bases and V by 5 bases; bases with no gene match: 5. The CDR3 covers 13 residues. CDR3 in DNA: TGCAGCGTTAACAGGGGCGGTCAAGAGACCCAGTACTTC. Residues: CSVNRGGQETQYF.